This TCR beta chain came from a study of cytomegalovirus exposure and HLA in healthy donors. PCR employed 60 Vbeta and 13 Jbeta primers. The table came from immunoSEQ multiplex PCR; TCRdb's copy has only in-frame clones and leaves some out. Of about 230,000 clones listed, 70% to 85% are singletons. Germline values: CDR1 SGHNT, CDR2 YYREEE (reference sequence). Trimming shortened V by 2 bases and J by 6 bases, and 9 bases separated the two germline ends. The CDR3 is made up of 14 amino acids. The clonotype was recovered from a woman aged 60-75 years in good health and CMV-seropositive. The chain recombines TRBV5-4 with TRBJ1-6; weak D call: TRBD1 (5 bases). What was sequenced was PBMCs. CDR3 sequence reads: CASSFTQGNSPLHF. As DNA, the CDR3 is TGTGCCAGCAGCTTTACCCAGGGTAATTCACCCCTCCACTTT.